Described below is a single T cell receptor beta chain sequence and its context. Germline V gene data show CDR1 as SGHRS and CDR2 as YFSETQ. The CDR3 consists of 14 residues. V was cut by 5 bases and J by 1 base, with 12 bases left in between. This specimen comes from a study of shared clonotypes between healthy human individuals. TCRdb keeps only in-frame clones here, not all; method: immunoSEQ multiplex PCR. Of roughly 1,100,000 clones in the sample, 60% to 80% were seen once. This chain uses TRBV5-1 with TRBJ1-1; maybe TRBD1 (6 bases). The sample taken for sequencing was memory CD4+ T cells sorted from blood. Subset given: CD45RA-negative fraction. The origin of this receptor is a man aged 18 to 30 in good health. CDR3 sequence reads: CASRAGTQNTEAFF. The CDR3 region has the DNA TGCGCCAGCAGGGCCGGGACACAGAACACTGAAGCTTTCTTT.